These 16 T cell receptor beta chains were all obtained from the same sample, sequenced in a study of blood T cell repertoires in COVID-19. Assay used: immunoSEQ multiplex PCR; TCRdb lists only in-frame clones, some missing. Of over 250,000 clones listed, about 88% are singletons. Material for sequencing was PBMCs or T cells enriched from blood (not recorded which). The receptors here all came from a woman in her forties or fifties who had recovered from COVID-19.

Notes on this clone: One end of the junction is discordant with germline, which a read error may explain. The chain combines TRBV7-2 with TRBJ1-1, with D perhaps TRBD1 (6 bases). The CDR3 sequence is 16 residues long. The germline V gene has CDR1 SGHTA and CDR2 FQGNSA. CDR3 nucleotides: TGTGCCAGCAGCTTAGAGGCCAGGGGTATGAAGACTGAAGCTTTCTTT. Its translation: CASSLEARGMKTEAFF.

This clone is a singleton in its sample. CDR3 DNA: TGTGCCAGCAGTTTCCCCGACAGGGGGCTCACTGAAGCTTTCTTT. The encoded protein is CASSFPDRGLTEAFF. This sequence joins TRBV5-5 and TRBJ1-1, with 10 bases lining up with TRBD1. The length of the CDR3 is 15 residues. J was trimmed by 4 bases and V by 5 bases; bases with no gene match: 8. From germline, CDR1 is SGHKS and CDR2 YYEKEE (reference sequence). Looking up the rest from reference TRBV5-5 and TRBJ1-1 gives the full variable domain: DAGVTQSPTHLIKTRGQQVTLRCSPISGHKSVSWYQQVLGQGPQFIFQYYEKEERGRGNFPDRFSARQFPNYSSELNVNALLLGDSALYLCASSFPDRGLTEAFFGQGTRLTVV.

The genes are TRBV28 and TRBJ2-2, with 7 bases that match TRBD2. V dropped 5 bases and J dropped 0; count of bases not matched to a gene: 3. The CDR3 sequence is 15 residues long. The germline V gene encodes CDR1 MDHEN and CDR2 SYDVKM. CDR3 in amino acids: CASSLAVTNTGELFF. CDR3 DNA sequence: TGTGCCAGCAGTCTAGCGGTTACGAACACCGGGGAGCTGTTTTTT.

The CDR3 DNA is TGTGCCAGCAGCCACCCGGGACAGGGACTCTACGAGCAGTACTTC. Translating it yields CASSHPGQGLYEQYF. This chain connects TRBV14 to TRBJ2-7, with 9 nucleotides matching TRBD1. Trimming removed 3 bases from V and 3 bases from J; junction bases left unmatched: 6. This CDR3 spans 15 amino acids. Germline CDR1 reads SGHDN; CDR2 reads FVKESK.

As DNA, the CDR3 is TGTGCCAGCAGTATCGAGGGCACTGAAGCTTTCTTT. Translation gives CASSIEGTEAFF. This chain links TRBV6-5 with TRBJ1-1; unclear D gene. Germline CDR1 and CDR2: MNHEY and SVGAGI. Trimming cost V 5 bases and J 4 bases, with 8 bases left between them. The CDR3 length is 12 residues.

Only one count was recorded for this clone. This chain connects TRBV7-3 to TRBJ2-1; D ambiguous. V was clipped by 1 base and J by 4 bases, with 5 bases between them. Germline V gene lookup returns CDR1 SGHTA and CDR2 FQGTGA. The CDR3 runs 13 residues. The CDR3 DNA sequence: TGTGCCAGCAGCTTAAGCAGTTACAATGAGCAGTTCTTC. It translates to CASSLSSYNEQFF.

V and J are TRBV24-1 and TRBJ1-5; 9 bases map to TRBD1. This CDR3 comprises 16 residues. Trimming removed 2 bases from V and 6 bases from J; junction bases left unmatched: 7. Per germline, CDR1 KGHDR and CDR2 SFDVKD. The CDR3 is CATSDSTGGAGQPQHF. CDR3 coding DNA: TGTGCCACCAGTGATTCTACAGGGGGCGCGGGTCAGCCCCAGCATTTT.

This clone was picked up a small number of times. V is TRBV14 and J is TRBJ1-3, with a weak D call TRBD1 (6 bases). Germline CDR1 and CDR2: SGHDN and FVKESK. The CDR3 is 14 residues long. Between the trimmed V and J ends, which lost 6 bases and 4 bases, there was a span of 13 bases. The CDR3 reads CASSPDRMGNTIYF. In nucleotides, the CDR3 is TGTGCCAGCAGTCCCGACAGGATGGGAAACACCATATATTTT.

This chain links TRBV6-6 with TRBJ2-5, with D possibly being TRBD1 (6 bases). V lost 0 bases and J lost 1, with 9 bases in between. The CDR3 spans 15 residues. Looked up from germline, CDR1 is MNHNY and CDR2 is SVGAGI (reference sequence). CDR3 protein: CASSYSMDSQETQYF. The CDR3 bases are TGTGCCAGCAGTTACTCGATGGACAGCCAAGAGACCCAGTACTTC.

This chain uses TRBV13 with TRBJ2-3; no firm D call. The CDR3 covers 13 residues. CDR1 is PRHDT, CDR2 FYEKMQ, per germline (reference sequence). V was pared by 1 base and J by 6 bases, with 8 bases between. CDR3 in DNA: TGTGCCAGCAGCTTAGATCCAGCGGATACGCAGTATTTT. Translating it yields CASSLDPADTQYF.

CDR3 DNA sequence: TGTGCCAGCAGCCTTCCCGGGACAGGGCGCACTGAAGCTTTCTTT. Its translation: CASSLPGTGRTEAFF. The chain uses TRBV14 and TRBJ1-1, with TRBD1 identical over 9 bases. The CDR3 totals 15 residues. The V gene end was trimmed by 4 bases and the J gene end by 4 bases; junction bases not matched to a gene: 7. Germline V gene sequence: CDR1 SGHDN, CDR2 FVKESK.

This clone occurred once. V gene TRBV11-2 combines with J gene TRBJ2-1; tentatively, D is TRBD2 (5 bases). Germline CDR1 is SGHAT and CDR2 is FQNNGV. CDR3 length: 13 residues. V gave up 5 bases and J gave up 9 bases, with 14 bases separating them. The CDR3 sequence: CASSISRRGEQFF. CDR3 coding DNA: TGTGCCAGCAGCATCAGCCGCCGGGGTGAGCAGTTCTTC.

The genes are TRBV4-3 and TRBJ2-3, with TRBD2 identical over 12 bases. This CDR3 has 16 residues. The V gene's germline CDR1 is LGHNA and CDR2 YSLEER. With V trimmed by 4 bases and J by 0 bases, 2 bases remained unmatched. The CDR3 DNA is TGCGCCAGCAGCCCCGGGACTAGCGGGAGCACAGATACGCAGTATTTT. Its protein is CASSPGTSGSTDTQYF.

The gene calls are TRBV18 and TRBJ2-2, with 12 bases matching TRBD2. V gave up 7 bases and J gave up 2 bases; unmatched junction bases: 5. The CDR3 runs to 16 residues. Germline V CDR1 and CDR2: KGHSH, LQKENI. Here the CDR3 DNA reads TGTGCCAGCTACGGACTAGCGGGATTAAACACCGGGGAGCTGTTTTTT. It yields the protein CASYGLAGLNTGELFF.

The chain joins TRBV7-2 to TRBJ2-2; 8 bases map to TRBD2. The CDR3 covers 16 residues. Germline CDR1 and CDR2: SGHTA and FQGNSA. With V trimmed by 6 bases and J by 2 bases, 8 bases remained unmatched. The CDR3: CASSSRGGVNTGELFF. The CDR3 nucleotides read TGTGCCAGCAGTTCCCGGGGGGGGGTCAACACCGGGGAGCTGTTTTTT.

This chain's CDR3 is CASSLGGRGQETQYF. The DNA for the CDR3 is TGCGCCAGCAGCTTGGGAGGCAGGGGGCAAGAGACCCAGTACTTC. V is TRBV5-1 and J is TRBJ2-5; TRBD1 matches 7 bases. Per germline, CDR1 SGHRS and CDR2 YFSETQ. The CDR3 sequence is 15 residues long. The trim removed 0 bases at V and 2 bases at J, leaving 4 bases unmatched.